Shown below are 4 T cell receptor beta chains from a single sample sequenced in a study of beta chain features in type 1 diabetes. The whole isolated RNA underwent reverse transcription, so sequencing captured expressed TCRB transcripts. Produced via immunoSEQ multiplex PCR; TCRdb's table is partial and in-frame only. Of 900,000 or so clones in the sample, about a sixth were seen once. Sequenced material: naive CD4+ T cells from blood. Receptors originate from a woman aged 18-29 years in good health.

J is TRBJ2-1 and V is TRBV19; D is unclear. V was pared by 6 bases and J by 8 bases, with 14 bases between. The CDR3 is 13 residues long. The V gene's germline CDR1 is LNHDA and CDR2 SQIVND (reference sequence). Written as DNA, the CDR3 is TGTGCCAGTAGATCCCCGGTTGCGGATGAGCAGTTCTTC. Amino acid sequence: CASRSPVADEQFF.

This clone was observed a few times. V usage is TRBV28 and J usage is TRBJ2-3; 8 positions agree with TRBD2. CDR3 length: 15 residues. Unmatched junction bases numbered 13, after V lost 8 bases and J lost 6 bases. Germline V lookup: CDR1 MDHEN, CDR2 SYDVKM. CDR3 region: CASETGGTRSDTQYF. The CDR3 DNA reads as TGTGCCAGCGAAACCGGGGGGACTAGGAGCGATACGCAGTATTTT.

The V call is TRBV5-4, the J call TRBJ2-7, with TRBD2 matching over 8 bases. This CDR3 comprises 16 residues. V gave up 0 bases and J gave up 3 bases; unmatched junction bases: 8. The V gene's germline CDR1 is SGHNT and CDR2 YYREEE (reference sequence). The chain's CDR3 is CASSLAGTRTGYEQYF. The DNA of the CDR3 is TGTGCCAGCAGCTTGGCCGGGACTAGGACGGGCTACGAGCAGTACTTC. The full variable domain, in which reference TRBV5-4 and TRBJ2-7 provide the parts outside the CDR3, is ETGVTQSPTHLIKTRGQQVTLRCSSQSGHNTVSWYQQALGQGPQFIFQYYREEENGRGNFPPRFSGLQFPNYSSELNVNALELDDSALYLCASSLAGTRTGYEQYFGPGTRLTVT.

This clone has just a few counts. The chain employs TRBV4-3 and TRBJ1-1, with D hard to call. The CDR3 is 17 amino acids. V was pared by 0 bases and J by 1 base, with 15 bases between. Germline CDR1 reads LGHNA; CDR2 reads YSLEER. Written as DNA, the CDR3 is TGCGCCAGCAGCCAAGATTCTCTGGCCGGATCGAACACTGAAGCTTTCTTT. Its translation: CASSQDSLAGSNTEAFF.